A single T cell receptor beta chain is shown here with its context. The data are from a study of blood T cell repertoires in COVID-19. Looking at the study overall: Donors of Cohort 3 who recovered were those that had two negative PCRs, clearance, or symptom resolution.

Individuals drawn from under 30 US areas were roughly 18 to 89 years old. Self-reported history from a screening survey and questionnaire set each donor's cohort. Per the authors' pipeline: Reference gene primer amplification gave nucleated cell count estimates. Profiling relied on immunoSEQ multiplex PCR, and the TCRdb table lists in-frame clones only, not all of them. V, J and clone size derive from that table, while D and trimming were established from the DNA sequence. Of around 290,000 clones in the sample, 70% to 90% were seen once. Sequenced: PBMCs or T cells enriched from blood (not recorded which). The clonotype originates from a woman aged 60-75 years in a cohort exposed to, infected with or recovered from COVID-19 (not recorded which).

CDR3 residues: CASTPQGVSGQETQYF. CDR3 DNA sequence: TGTGCCAGCACCCCTCAGGGGGTGTCCGGGCAAGAGACCCAGTACTTC. V gene TRBV28 combines with J gene TRBJ2-5, with 7 bases aligning to TRBD1. Germline assignment: CDR1 MDHEN and CDR2 SYDVKM. V shed 7 bases, J shed 2 bases, and the junction held 13 bases outside the gene matches. This CDR3 comprises 16 residues. Filled out from reference TRBV28 and TRBJ2-5, the complete variable domain reads DVKVTQSSRYLVKRTGEKVFLECVQDMDHENMFWYRQDPGLGLRLIYFSYDVKMKEKGDIPEGYSVSREKKERFSLILESASTNQTSMYLCASTPQGVSGQETQYFGPGTRLLVL.